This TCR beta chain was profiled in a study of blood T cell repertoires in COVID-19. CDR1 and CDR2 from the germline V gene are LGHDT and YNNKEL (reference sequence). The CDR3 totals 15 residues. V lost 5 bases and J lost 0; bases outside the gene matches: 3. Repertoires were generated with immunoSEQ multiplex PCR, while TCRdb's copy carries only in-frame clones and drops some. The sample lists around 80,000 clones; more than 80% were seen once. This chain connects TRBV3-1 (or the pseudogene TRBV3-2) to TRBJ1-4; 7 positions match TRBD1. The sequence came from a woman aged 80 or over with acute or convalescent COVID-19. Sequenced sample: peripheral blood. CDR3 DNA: TGTGCCAGCAGCGAAGGACAGGCAACTAATGAAAAACTGTTTTTT. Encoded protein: CASSEGQATNEKLFF.